The present T cell receptor beta chain was sequenced within a study of T cell repertoires in cytomegalovirus infection. The CDR3 spans 12 residues. Germline values: CDR1 SGHNT, CDR2 YENEEA. The table lists this clonotype with many counts. MiXCR, applied by TCRdb to the reads, yields one record per CDR3 protein. The table has about 100,000 distinct CDR3 sequences, about a quarter seen once. This chain links TRBV11-3 with TRBJ2-1, with D perhaps given as TRBD1 or TRBD2 (5 bases each). The TCR comes from a human donor in good health (CMV status not recorded). Some clones in this sample may be carry-over from other donors' samples. The sequenced sample consisted of CD8+ T cells from PBMCs. The CDR3 is CATRDLSDEQFF. DNA of the CDR3: TGTGCTACCCGGGACCTCTCGGATGAGCAGTTCTTC.